The T cell receptor beta chain under discussion was sequenced for a study of blood T cell repertoires in COVID-19. Across the whole study: Sites in the United States, Italy and Spain provided acute and convalescent COVID-19 samples. From T cells, B-cell-depleted T cells, or PBMCs came the material, which was cDNA or gDNA.

Under the authors' procedure: Amplification of reference gene primers was used by the study to estimate nucleated cell counts. TCRdb's table, derived via immunoSEQ multiplex PCR, lists solely in-frame clones and lacks some. V, J and clone size are those of that table, while D and trimming were read from the DNA. The data show some 83,000 clones, about four fifths seen once. The length of the CDR3 is 14 residues. V was clipped by 5 bases and J by 2 bases, with 13 bases between them. Germline-derived CDR1 and CDR2 are MNHEY and SVGAGI. The sequence was collected from a man in his forties or fifties with acute or convalescent COVID-19. The V call is TRBV6-5, the J call TRBJ2-7, with D maybe TRBD2 (6 bases). The sequencing input was peripheral blood. The CDR3 sequence is CASSLYSGAYEQYF. Here the CDR3 DNA reads TGTGCCAGCAGTCTCTATTCGGGGGCCTACGAGCAGTACTTC.